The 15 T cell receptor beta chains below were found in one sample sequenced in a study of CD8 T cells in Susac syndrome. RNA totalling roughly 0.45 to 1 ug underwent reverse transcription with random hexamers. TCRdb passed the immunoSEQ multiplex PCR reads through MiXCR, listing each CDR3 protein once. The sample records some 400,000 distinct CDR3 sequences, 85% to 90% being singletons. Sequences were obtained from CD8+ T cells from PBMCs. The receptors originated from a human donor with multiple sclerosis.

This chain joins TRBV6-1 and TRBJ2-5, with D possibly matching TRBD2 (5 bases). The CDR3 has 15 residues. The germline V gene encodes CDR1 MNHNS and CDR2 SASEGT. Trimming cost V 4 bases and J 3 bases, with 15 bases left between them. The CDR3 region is CASSGLIGLEETQYF. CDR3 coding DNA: TGTGCCAGCAGTGGACTAATCGGGCTGGAAGAGACCCAGTACTTC.

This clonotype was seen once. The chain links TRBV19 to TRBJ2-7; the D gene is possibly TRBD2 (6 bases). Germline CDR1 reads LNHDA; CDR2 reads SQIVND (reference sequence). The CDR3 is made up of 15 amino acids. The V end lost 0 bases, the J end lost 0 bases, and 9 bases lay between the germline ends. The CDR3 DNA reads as TGTGCCAGTAGTATAGATCGGGGGATCTCCTACGAGCAGTACTTC. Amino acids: CASSIDRGISYEQYF.

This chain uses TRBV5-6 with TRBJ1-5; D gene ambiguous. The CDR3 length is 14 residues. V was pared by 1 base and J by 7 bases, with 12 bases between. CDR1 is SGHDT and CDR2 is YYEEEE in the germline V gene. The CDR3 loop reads CASSLYGELQPQHF. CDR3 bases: TGTGCCAGCAGCTTGTACGGGGAGTTGCAGCCCCAGCATTTT.

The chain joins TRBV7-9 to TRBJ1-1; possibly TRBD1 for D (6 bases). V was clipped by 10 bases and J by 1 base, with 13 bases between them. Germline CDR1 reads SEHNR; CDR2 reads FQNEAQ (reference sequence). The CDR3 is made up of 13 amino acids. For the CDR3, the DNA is TGTGCCACCGGGGGGGCCCCGAACACTGAAGCTTTCTTT. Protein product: CATGGAPNTEAFF.

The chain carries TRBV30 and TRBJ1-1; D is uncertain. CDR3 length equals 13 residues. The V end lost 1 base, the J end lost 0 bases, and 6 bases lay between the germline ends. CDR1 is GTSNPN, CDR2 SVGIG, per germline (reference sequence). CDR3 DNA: TGTGCCTGGAGTGGGACGGTGAACACTGAAGCTTTCTTT. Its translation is CAWSGTVNTEAFF. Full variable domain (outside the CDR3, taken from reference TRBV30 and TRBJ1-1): SQTIHQWPATLVQPVGSPLSLECTVEGTSNPNLYWYRQAAGRGLQLLFYSVGIGQISSEVPQNLSASRPQDRQFILSSKKLLLSDSGFYLCAWSGTVNTEAFFGQGTRLTVV.

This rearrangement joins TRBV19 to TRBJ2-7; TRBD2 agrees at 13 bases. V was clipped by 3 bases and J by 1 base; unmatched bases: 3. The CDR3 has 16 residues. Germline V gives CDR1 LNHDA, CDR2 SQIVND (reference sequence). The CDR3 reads CASSIGLAGASYEQYF. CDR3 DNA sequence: TGTGCCAGTAGTATCGGACTAGCGGGAGCGTCCTACGAGCAGTACTTC.

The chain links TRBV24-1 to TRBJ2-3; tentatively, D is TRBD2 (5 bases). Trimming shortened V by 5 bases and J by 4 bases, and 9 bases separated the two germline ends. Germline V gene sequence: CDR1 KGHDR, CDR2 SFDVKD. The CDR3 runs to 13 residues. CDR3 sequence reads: CATSGELPDTQYF. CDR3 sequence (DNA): TGTGCCACCAGTGGGGAGTTACCAGATACGCAGTATTTT.

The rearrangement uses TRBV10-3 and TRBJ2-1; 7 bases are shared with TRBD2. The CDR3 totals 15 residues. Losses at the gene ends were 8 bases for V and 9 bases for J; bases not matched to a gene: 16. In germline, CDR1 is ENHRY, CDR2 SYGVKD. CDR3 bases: TGTGCCATCGAGGCAGAGCGGGAAGAGGTGGGTGAGCAGTTCTTC. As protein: CAIEAEREEVGEQFF.

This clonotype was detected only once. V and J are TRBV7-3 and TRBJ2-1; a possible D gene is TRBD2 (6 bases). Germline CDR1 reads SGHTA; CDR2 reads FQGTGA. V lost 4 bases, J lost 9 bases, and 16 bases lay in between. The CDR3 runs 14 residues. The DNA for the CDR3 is TGTGCCAGCAGCTCCCTTCCCCCGGAGGGTGAGCAGTTCTTC. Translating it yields CASSSLPPEGEQFF.

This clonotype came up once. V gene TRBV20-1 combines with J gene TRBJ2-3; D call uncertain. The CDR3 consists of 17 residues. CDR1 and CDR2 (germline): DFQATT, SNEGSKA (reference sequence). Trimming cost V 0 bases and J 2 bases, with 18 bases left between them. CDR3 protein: CSARDRALVVNTDTQYF. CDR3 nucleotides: TGCAGTGCTAGAGATCGTGCTCTAGTGGTTAACACAGATACGCAGTATTTT.

The CDR3 loop reads CASSIWGQGGDTQYF. DNA of the CDR3: TGTGCCAGTAGTATCTGGGGGCAAGGGGGAGATACGCAGTATTTT. This sequence joins TRBV19 and TRBJ2-3; possibly TRBD1 for D (6 bases). The V end lost 3 bases, the J end lost 5 bases, and 15 bases lay between the germline ends. The CDR3 runs 15 residues. Germline V lookup: CDR1 LNHDA, CDR2 SQIVND (reference sequence).

This chain's CDR3 is CASSPYGGTQYF. The CDR3 DNA is TGTGCCAGCAGTCCTTACGGGGGTACGCAGTATTTT. The J gene is TRBJ2-3, the V gene TRBV12-3 or TRBV12-4; tentative D call: TRBD2 (6 bases). This CDR3 comprises 12 residues. V was shortened by 5 bases and J by 8 bases, with 11 bases between the two germline ends.

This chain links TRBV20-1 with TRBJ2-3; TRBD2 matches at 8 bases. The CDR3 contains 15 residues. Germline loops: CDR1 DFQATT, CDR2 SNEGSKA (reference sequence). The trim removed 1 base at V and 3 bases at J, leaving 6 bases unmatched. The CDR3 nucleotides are TGCAGTGCTAGAGTCGAGCGGGAGATAACAGATACGCAGTATTTT. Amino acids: CSARVEREITDTQYF.

Here the CDR3 reads CASSLRGGSGNYEQYF. CDR3 DNA: TGTGCCAGCAGTTTAAGAGGCGGGAGCGGAAACTACGAGCAGTACTTC. The V call is TRBV27, the J call TRBJ2-7; TRBD2 matches at 7 bases. This CDR3 has 16 residues. The V gene end was trimmed by 2 bases and the J gene end by 3 bases; junction bases not matched to a gene: 10. Germline V gene lookup returns CDR1 MNHEY and CDR2 SMNVEV (reference sequence).

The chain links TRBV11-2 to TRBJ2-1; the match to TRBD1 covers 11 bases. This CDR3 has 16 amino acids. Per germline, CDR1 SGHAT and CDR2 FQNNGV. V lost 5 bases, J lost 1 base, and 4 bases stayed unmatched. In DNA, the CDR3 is TGTGCCAGCAGCATGGGACAGGGGGTTTCCTACAATGAGCAGTTCTTC. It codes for CASSMGQGVSYNEQFF.